One and the same sample provided the 8 T cell receptor beta chains below, sequenced in a study of human T cells and chemical hapten exposure. TCRdb fed the RACE reads into MiXCR, producing one record per CDR3 protein. This table holds 80,000 to 100,000 distinct CDR3 sequences, around 7.8% found once. The time point is: patch test 1, 2 weeks after DPC sensitization. The treatment: therapeutic diphenylcyclopropenone sensitization with weekly scalp DPC. The sample consisted of whole blood, taken in connection with sensitization to the hapten diphenylcyclopropenone (DPC). The receptor source for this set is a woman in her twenties or thirties with alopecia areata. Some clones in this sample may be carry-over from other donors' samples.

The rearrangement links TRBV27 to TRBJ1-1; D possibly corresponds to TRBD1 (6 bases). V lost 5 bases, J lost 4 bases, and 17 bases lay in between. In germline, CDR1 is MNHEY, CDR2 SMNVEV (reference sequence). This CDR3 comprises 15 residues. In DNA form, the CDR3 reads TGTGCCAGCAGTACGGGCAGGGGATTGAGCACTGAAGCTTTCTTT. Translated, it gives CASSTGRGLSTEAFF.

This clonotype showed up many times. This sequence joins TRBV6-1 and TRBJ2-7, with D perhaps TRBD2 (5 bases). CDR3 size: 14 residues. The V gene's germline CDR1 is MNHNS and CDR2 SASEGT. V shed 4 bases and J shed 2 bases, with 12 bases lying between them. CDR3 region: CASSGELFTYEQYF. As DNA, the CDR3 is TGTGCCAGCAGTGGGGAGCTATTTACCTACGAGCAGTACTTC.

This CDR3 reads CATSGENTEAFF. The CDR3 DNA reads as TGTGCCACCTCAGGGGAGAACACTGAAGCTTTCTTT. The chain is built from TRBV10-3 and TRBJ1-1, with D possibly TRBD1 on 6 matching bases. CDR1 and CDR2 from the germline V gene are ENHRY and SYGVKD. V was clipped by 10 bases and J by 1 base, with 10 bases between them. The CDR3 loop spans 12 amino acids.

This clonotype was seen more than once but under ten times. The rearrangement joins TRBV29-1 to TRBJ1-1; TRBD1 agrees at 9 bases. V was clipped by 6 bases and J by 4 bases; unmatched bases: 6. CDR3 size: 13 residues. Germline CDR1 is SQVTM and CDR2 is ANQGSEA. CDR3 amino acids: CSVEAGQGTEAFF. The CDR3 nucleotides read TGCAGCGTCGAGGCGGGACAGGGCACTGAAGCTTTCTTT.

This clonotype has at least ten counts. The chain couples TRBV7-9 to TRBJ1-6, with D unclear. The CDR3 loop spans 12 amino acids. V lost 1 base and J lost 8, with 3 bases in between. The germline gives CDR1 SEHNR, CDR2 FQNEAQ (reference sequence). The CDR3: CASSLGHSPLHF. The CDR3 DNA reads TGTGCCAGCAGCTTAGGACATTCACCCCTCCACTTT.

This clonotype was recorded at least ten times. V and J are TRBV12-5 and TRBJ2-4; TRBD2 aligns across 7 bases. The CDR3 is made up of 13 amino acids. V trimming: 5 bases; J trimming: 12 bases; junction bases outside the gene matches: 10. CDR1 and CDR2 (germline): LGHNT, FRNRAP. The CDR3 spells CASGEGGVLRQYF. The DNA for the CDR3 is TGTGCTAGTGGTGAGGGAGGGGTTCTGCGTCAGTACTTC.

In its sample, this clonotype was seen a few times. This chain connects TRBV7-2 to TRBJ1-5; D uncertain. V lost 1 base to trimming and J lost 0 bases, with 4 bases between them. CDR1 is SGHTA, CDR2 FQGNSA, per germline. The CDR3 consists of 14 residues. The CDR3 DNA is TGTGCCAGCAGCTTAGTCGATAGCAATCAGCCCCAGCATTTT. Translated, it gives CASSLVDSNQPQHF.

This clonotype was observed at least ten times. The chain combines TRBV7-2 with TRBJ2-1; D unclear. V lost 2 bases and J lost 4, with 12 bases in between. The V gene's germline CDR1 is SGHTA and CDR2 FQGNSA. The CDR3 consists of 15 residues. The CDR3 sequence: CASSLLQLTYNEQFF. CDR3 nucleotide sequence: TGTGCCAGCAGCTTACTTCAGCTAACTTACAATGAGCAGTTCTTC.